Sequencing of this T cell receptor beta chain was carried out in a study of cytomegalovirus exposure and HLA in healthy donors. Looking at the study overall: Unique TCRs from HLA-typed donors, 65 million to 85 million of them, were held in an early data release.

The junction had 7 bases not matched to a gene; V was cut back by 8 bases and J by 1 base. The CDR3 is made up of 14 amino acids. In germline, CDR1 is ENHRY, CDR2 SYGVKD. 13 Jbeta primers and 60 Vbeta primers were used for the PCR. Authors' data handling: Some 11 million of the roughly 80 million unique TCR beta chains counted in a later analysis were shared. Using immunoSEQ multiplex PCR, the repertoire was profiled, and TCRdb retains in-frame clones only, with some absent. D and trimming come from the DNA, and the V and J calls and clone size come from that table. The table lists 150,000 to 200,000 clones, about 88% of them singletons, with more than 2% in the top ten.

The chain combines TRBV10-3 with TRBJ2-5, with 7 bases aligning to TRBD2. Sequencing used PBMCs. This sequence originates from a man between 18 and 29 years old in good health and CMV-seropositive. In DNA, the CDR3 is TGTGCCATCCGTACGGGACTATCCCAAGAGACCCAGTACTTC. It codes for CAIRTGLSQETQYF.